The 14 T cell receptor beta chains below all came from one sample that was sequenced in a study of T cells in Graves' hyperthyroidism and ophthalmopathy. Amplified TCR beta CDR3 regions came from RNA transcripts. The HTBI set primed first-round TCR CDR3 RT-PCR. TCRdb called the multiplex PCR reads again in MiXCR, with one record for every CDR3 protein. Of some 620,000 distinct CDR3 sequences listed, roughly 16% are singletons. The sequenced sample consisted of blood. These receptors were taken from a woman in her 30s with Graves' hyperthyroidism.

The table lists this clonotype with many counts. The CDR3 DNA is TGCGCCAGCAGCTTGGTCTCTGGGGCCAACGTCCTGACTTTC. Translation: CASSLVSGANVLTF. This chain connects TRBV5-1 to TRBJ2-6, with D hard to call. Germline CDR1 is SGHRS and CDR2 is YFSETQ. The CDR3 runs to 14 residues. V shed 0 bases and J shed 0 bases, with 1 base lying between them.

This clonotype was counted at least ten times. The chain couples TRBV27 to TRBJ1-2; D is uncertain. Trimming shortened V by 6 bases and J by 4 bases, and 12 bases separated the two germline ends. Germline-derived CDR1 and CDR2 are MNHEY and SMNVEV (reference sequence). The length of the CDR3 is 13 residues. The CDR3 DNA reads as TGTGCCAGCAGCAGTCGACGGTCCTATGGCTACACCTTC. Translated, it gives CASSSRRSYGYTF.

This clonotype was observed at least ten times. This chain joins TRBV24-1 and TRBJ2-2; D is unclear. Trimming removed 5 bases from V and 7 bases from J, with 4 bases in between. This CDR3 contains 11 residues. CDR1 is KGHDR and CDR2 is SFDVKD in the germline V gene. This CDR3 is CATSVSGELFF. CDR3 coding DNA: TGTGCCACCAGTGTAAGCGGGGAGCTGTTTTTT.

This clonotype appeared many times. V is TRBV6-1 and J is TRBJ2-7; D is possibly TRBD2 (5 bases). The V end was cut by 4 bases, the J end by 3 bases, with 10 bases between. The CDR3 is 13 residues long. Germline V gene data show CDR1 as MNHNS and CDR2 as SASEGT. The CDR3 sequence: CASSVGELYEQYF. In DNA form, the CDR3 reads TGTGCCAGCAGTGTCGGGGAACTCTACGAGCAGTACTTC.

This clonotype has a count of ten or more. This chain joins TRBV4-3 and TRBJ2-5, with D hard to call. Germline V CDR1 and CDR2: LGHNA, YSLEER. Trimming removed 0 bases from V and 2 bases from J, with 13 bases in between. This CDR3 is built from 16 residues. CDR3 in amino acids: CASSQEWATRQETQYF. DNA of the CDR3: TGCGCCAGCAGCCAAGAGTGGGCGACCCGTCAAGAGACCCAGTACTTC.

The rearrangement uses TRBV19 and TRBJ2-1; D possibly uses TRBD1 or TRBD2 (5 bases each). Germline CDR1 is LNHDA and CDR2 is SQIVND (reference sequence). The CDR3 spans 15 residues. V was clipped by 1 base and J by 7 bases, with 14 bases between them. The CDR3 loop reads CASSIVTGLGNEQFF. The CDR3 DNA reads as TGTGCCAGTAGTATAGTAACAGGACTCGGGAATGAGCAGTTCTTC.

This clonotype was counted only a few times. This chain uses TRBV9 with TRBJ2-3; D not certain. This CDR3 spans 13 amino acids. Trimming stripped 3 bases from V and 6 bases from J, with 11 bases between. In germline, CDR1 is SGDLS, CDR2 YYNGEE. This CDR3 is CASSELSSDTQYF. The DNA of the CDR3 is TGTGCCAGCAGCGAGCTTTCGTCGGATACGCAGTATTTT.

J is TRBJ1-6 and V is TRBV20-1; perhaps TRBD1 as D (5 bases). The CDR3 loop spans 14 amino acids. Germline assignment: CDR1 DFQATT and CDR2 SNEGSKA (reference sequence). V lost 2 bases, J lost 11 bases, and 16 bases lay in between. The CDR3 DNA follows: TGCAGTGCTAGACCCTCGGGACCTTCTCCACCCCTCCACTTT. The encoded protein is CSARPSGPSPPLHF.

This clonotype was observed many times. The J gene is TRBJ2-1, the V gene TRBV7-9; D remains ambiguous. V was pared by 1 base and J by 8 bases, with 12 bases between. Germline V CDR1 and CDR2: SEHNR, FQNEAQ (reference sequence). There are 14 residues in the CDR3. Written as DNA, the CDR3 is TGTGCCAGCAGCTTAGAGGTCTCCTCGCATGAGCAGTTCTTC. Translating gives CASSLEVSSHEQFF.

This rearrangement joins TRBV7-2 to TRBJ2-5; 16 bases align to TRBD2. After removal of 1 base from V and 5 bases from J, the junction contained 10 bases not matched to a gene. In germline, CDR1 is SGHTA, CDR2 FQGNSA. There are 19 residues in the CDR3. The CDR3 protein is CASSLDAPGTSGRAETQYF. The CDR3 DNA follows: TGTGCCAGCAGCTTAGACGCCCCGGGGACTAGCGGGAGGGCGGAGACCCAGTACTTC.

The V and J genes are TRBV5-5 and TRBJ1-3; no firm D call. Trimming removed 1 base from V and 0 bases from J, with 20 bases in between. The CDR3 contains 19 residues. CDR1 is SGHKS, CDR2 YYEKEE, per germline (reference sequence). The CDR3 is CASSLPSLSGGGSGNTIYF. As DNA, the CDR3 is TGTGCCAGCAGCTTGCCTTCTCTTTCGGGCGGAGGCTCTGGAAACACCATATATTTT. Supplemented by reference TRBV5-5 and TRBJ1-3, the full variable domain reads DAGVTQSPTHLIKTRGQQVTLRCSPISGHKSVSWYQQVLGQGPQFIFQYYEKEERGRGNFPDRFSARQFPNYSSELNVNALLLGDSALYLCASSLPSLSGGGSGNTIYFGEGSWLTVV.

The J gene is TRBJ1-5, the V gene TRBV3-1; D gene uncertain. V was clipped by 4 bases and J by 5 bases, with 12 bases between them. Germline loops: CDR1 LGHDT, CDR2 YNNKEL (reference sequence). This CDR3 region has 14 residues. CDR3 residues: CASSPNLQDQPQHF. The DNA of the CDR3 is TGTGCCAGCAGCCCTAACCTCCAGGATCAGCCCCAGCATTTT.

This clonotype was seen many times. A junction end diverges from the germline sequence, so it may reflect a read error. The V call is TRBV13, the J call TRBJ2-7; weak D call: TRBD2 (6 bases). The CDR3 consists of 13 residues. Germline CDR1 reads PRHDT; CDR2 reads FYEKMQ (reference sequence). Here the CDR3 reads CASSLAETYEQYF. DNA of the CDR3: TGTGCCAGCAGTTTAGCGGAAACCTACGAGCAGTACTTC.

The sample holds a few counts of this clonotype. This rearrangement joins TRBV5-1 to TRBJ1-1; no clear D. CDR3 size: 15 residues. Germline lookup yields CDR1 SGHRS and CDR2 YFSETQ. Trimming left V 0 bases short and J 10 bases short, with 19 bases between. The CDR3 reads CASSLGGHSSKGAFF. The CDR3 DNA reads as TGCGCCAGCAGCTTGGGAGGTCATAGTTCAAAAGGAGCTTTCTTT.